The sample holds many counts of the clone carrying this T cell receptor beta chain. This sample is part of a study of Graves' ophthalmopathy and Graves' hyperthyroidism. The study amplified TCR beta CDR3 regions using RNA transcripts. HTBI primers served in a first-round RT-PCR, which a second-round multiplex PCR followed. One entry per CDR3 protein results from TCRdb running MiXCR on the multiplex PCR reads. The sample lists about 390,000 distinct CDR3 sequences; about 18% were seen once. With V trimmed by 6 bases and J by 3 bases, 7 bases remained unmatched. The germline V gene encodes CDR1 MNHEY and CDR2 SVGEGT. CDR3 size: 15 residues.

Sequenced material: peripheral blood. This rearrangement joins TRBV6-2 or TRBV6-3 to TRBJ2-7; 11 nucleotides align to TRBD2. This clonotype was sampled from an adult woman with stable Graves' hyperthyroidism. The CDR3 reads CASRELAGAGYEQYF. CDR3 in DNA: TGTGCCAGCAGGGAACTAGCGGGAGCTGGCTACGAGCAGTACTTC.